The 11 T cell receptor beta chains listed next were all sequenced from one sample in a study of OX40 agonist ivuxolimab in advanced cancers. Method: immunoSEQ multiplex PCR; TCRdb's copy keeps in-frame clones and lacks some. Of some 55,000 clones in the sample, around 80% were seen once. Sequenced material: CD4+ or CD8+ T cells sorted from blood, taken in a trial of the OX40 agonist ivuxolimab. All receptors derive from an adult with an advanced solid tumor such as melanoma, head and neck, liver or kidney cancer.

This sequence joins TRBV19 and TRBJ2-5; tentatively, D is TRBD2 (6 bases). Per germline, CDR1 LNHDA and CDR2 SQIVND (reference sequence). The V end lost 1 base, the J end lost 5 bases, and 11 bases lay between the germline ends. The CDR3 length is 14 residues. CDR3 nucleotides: TGTGCCAGTAGTATAGGGGAGGTAGGGGAGACCCAGTACTTC. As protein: CASSIGEVGETQYF.

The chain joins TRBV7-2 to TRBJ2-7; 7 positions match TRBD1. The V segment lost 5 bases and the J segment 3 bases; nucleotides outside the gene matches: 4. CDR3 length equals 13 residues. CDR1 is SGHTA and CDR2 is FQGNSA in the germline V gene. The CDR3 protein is CASSPGTVYEQYF. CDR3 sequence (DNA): TGTGCCAGCAGCCCCGGGACAGTCTACGAGCAGTACTTC.

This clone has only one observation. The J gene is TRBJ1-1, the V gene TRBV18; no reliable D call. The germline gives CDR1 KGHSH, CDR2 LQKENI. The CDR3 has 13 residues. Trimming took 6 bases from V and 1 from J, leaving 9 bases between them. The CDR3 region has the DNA TGTGCCAGCTCGCCAGGTAAGAACACTGAAGCTTTCTTT. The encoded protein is CASSPGKNTEAFF. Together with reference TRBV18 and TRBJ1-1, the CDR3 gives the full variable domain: NAGVMQNPRHLVRRRGQEARLRCSPMKGHSHVYWYRQLPEEGLKFMVYLQKENIIDESGMPKERFSAEFPKEGPSILRIQQVVRGDSAAYFCASSPGKNTEAFFGQGTRLTVV.

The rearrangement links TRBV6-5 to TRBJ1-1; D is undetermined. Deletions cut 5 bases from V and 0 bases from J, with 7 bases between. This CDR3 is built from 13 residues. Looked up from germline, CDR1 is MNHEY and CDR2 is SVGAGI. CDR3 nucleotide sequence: TGTGCCAGCAGTCGGACGGTGAACACTGAAGCTTTCTTT. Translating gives CASSRTVNTEAFF.

The CDR3 protein is CASSSGTGGTDTQYF. DNA of the CDR3: TGTGCCAGCAGCTCCGGGACAGGGGGAACAGATACGCAGTATTTT. The V and J genes are TRBV6-5 and TRBJ2-3; 11 bases are a match to TRBD1. This CDR3 contains 15 residues. In germline, CDR1 is MNHEY, CDR2 SVGAGI. Trimming took 6 bases from V and 3 from J; bases not matched to a gene: 5.

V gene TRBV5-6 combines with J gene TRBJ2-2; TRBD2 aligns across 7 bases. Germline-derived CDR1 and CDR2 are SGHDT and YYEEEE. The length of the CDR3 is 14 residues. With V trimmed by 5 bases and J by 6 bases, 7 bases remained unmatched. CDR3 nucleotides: TGTGCCAGCAGATTCCGGGGGGTTTCCGGGGAGCTGTTTTTT. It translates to CASRFRGVSGELFF. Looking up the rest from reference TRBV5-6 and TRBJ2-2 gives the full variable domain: DAGVTQSPTHLIKTRGQQVTLRCSPKSGHDTVSWYQQALGQGPQFIFQYYEEEERQRGNFPDRFSGHQFPNYSSELNVNALLLGDSALYLCASRFRGVSGELFFGEGSRLTVL.

The CDR3 sequence is CASSLLLTGGSYEQYF. For the CDR3, the DNA is TGCGCCAGCAGCTTGTTACTAACAGGGGGGTCCTACGAGCAGTACTTC. The chain is built from TRBV5-1 and TRBJ2-7, with 8 positions matching TRBD1. Trimming took 1 base from V and 1 from J; bases not matched to a gene: 7. Per germline, CDR1 SGHRS and CDR2 YFSETQ. The CDR3 is 16 residues long.

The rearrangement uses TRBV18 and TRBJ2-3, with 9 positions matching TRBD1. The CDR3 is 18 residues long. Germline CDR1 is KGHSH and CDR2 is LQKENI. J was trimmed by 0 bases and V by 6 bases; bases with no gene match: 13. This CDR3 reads CASSPRGTGPTSTDTQYF. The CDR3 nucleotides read TGTGCCAGCTCGCCGCGCGGGACAGGGCCCACTAGCACAGATACGCAGTATTTT. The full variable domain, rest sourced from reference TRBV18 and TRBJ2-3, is NAGVMQNPRHLVRRRGQEARLRCSPMKGHSHVYWYRQLPEEGLKFMVYLQKENIIDESGMPKERFSAEFPKEGPSILRIQQVVRGDSAAYFCASSPRGTGPTSTDTQYFGPGTRLTVL.

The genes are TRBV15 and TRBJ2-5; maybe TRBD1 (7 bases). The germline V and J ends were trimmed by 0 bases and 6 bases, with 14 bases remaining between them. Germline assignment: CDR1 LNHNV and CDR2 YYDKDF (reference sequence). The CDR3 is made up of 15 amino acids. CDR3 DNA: TGTGCCACCAGCAGAGATGGAGGGGGCTGGAAGACCCAGTACTTC. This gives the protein CATSRDGGGWKTQYF. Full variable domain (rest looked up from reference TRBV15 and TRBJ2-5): DAMVIQNPRYQVTQFGKPVTLSCSQTLNHNVMYWYQQKSSQAPKLLFHYYDKDFNNEADTPDNFQSRRPNTSFCFLDIRSPGLGDTAMYLCATSRDGGGWKTQYFGPGTRLLVL.

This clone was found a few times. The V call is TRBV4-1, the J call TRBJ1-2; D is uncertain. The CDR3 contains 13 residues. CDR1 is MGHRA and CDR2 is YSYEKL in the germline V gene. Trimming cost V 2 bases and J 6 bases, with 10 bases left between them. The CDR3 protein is CASSQFEHDGYTF. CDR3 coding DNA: TGCGCCAGCAGCCAATTTGAGCATGATGGCTACACCTTC.

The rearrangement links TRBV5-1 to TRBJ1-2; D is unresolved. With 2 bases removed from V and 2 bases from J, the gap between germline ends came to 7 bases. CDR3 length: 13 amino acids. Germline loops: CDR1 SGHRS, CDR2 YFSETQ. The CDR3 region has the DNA TGCGCCAGCAGCTTCAGACTGAACTATGGCTACACCTTC. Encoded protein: CASSFRLNYGYTF.